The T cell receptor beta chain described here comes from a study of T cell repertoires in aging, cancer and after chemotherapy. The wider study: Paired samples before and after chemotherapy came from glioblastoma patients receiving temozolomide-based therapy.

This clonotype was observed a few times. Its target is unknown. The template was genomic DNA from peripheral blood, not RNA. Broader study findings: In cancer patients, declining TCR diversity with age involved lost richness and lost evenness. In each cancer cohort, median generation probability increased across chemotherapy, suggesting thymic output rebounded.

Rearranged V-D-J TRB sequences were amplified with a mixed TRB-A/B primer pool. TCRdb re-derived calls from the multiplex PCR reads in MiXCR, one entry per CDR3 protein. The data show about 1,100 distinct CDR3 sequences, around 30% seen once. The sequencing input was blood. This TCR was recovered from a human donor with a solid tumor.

CDR3 region: CASSFLTGGSYNEQFF. CDR3 DNA sequence: TGTGCCAGCAGCTTCCTGACAGGGGGGTCCTACAATGAGCAGTTCTTC. The chain is built from TRBV13 and TRBJ2-1, with 9 bases fitting TRBD1. This CDR3 is 16 amino acids long. The germline gives CDR1 PRHDT, CDR2 FYEKMQ (reference sequence). V dropped 3 bases and J dropped 1; count of bases not matched to a gene: 4.